Listed here is a single T cell receptor (beta chain). Its antigen is not known. The data derive from a study of T-cell memory formation after mild COVID-19. Study findings and constraints: Detection of some responders pre-infection suggested pre-existing cross-reactive memory T cells participated.

After 5'RACE with constant-segment primers, TCR alpha and TCR beta cDNA libraries carrying sample barcodes and UMIs were obtained. TCRdb reanalysed the 5' RACE reads using MiXCR and keeps one entry per CDR3 protein. Among hundreds of thousands of distinct CDR3 sequences listed, around 30% were seen once. The CDR3 consists of 13 residues. The V gene lost 4 bases and the J gene lost 7 bases, with 14 bases spanning the gap. Germline V CDR1 and CDR2: SQVTM, ANQGSEA. J is TRBJ2-1 and V is TRBV29-1, with D perhaps TRBD2 (5 bases). The clonotype originates from an adult woman who had mild COVID-19 (a few samples of this study predate the infection). Cell type and time point are not known. Sequenced sample: PBMCs or a T cell subset sorted from them (not recorded which). The CDR3 DNA reads as TGCAGCGTTGGGGAGACTTATACAAATGAGCAGTTCTTC. Translating gives CSVGETYTNEQFF.